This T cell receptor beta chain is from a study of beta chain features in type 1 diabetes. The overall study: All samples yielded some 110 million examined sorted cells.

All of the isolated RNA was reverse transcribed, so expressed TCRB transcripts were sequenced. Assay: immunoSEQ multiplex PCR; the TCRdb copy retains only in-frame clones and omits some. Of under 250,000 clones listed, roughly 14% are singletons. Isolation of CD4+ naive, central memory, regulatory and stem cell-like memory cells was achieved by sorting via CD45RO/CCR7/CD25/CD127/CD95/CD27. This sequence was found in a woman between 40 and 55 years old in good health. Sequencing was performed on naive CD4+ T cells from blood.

The CDR3 protein is CASSENPVGLEEYF. The CDR3 DNA reads TGTGCCAGCAGTGAAAATCCGGTCGGTTTGGAGGAGTACTTC. The chain couples TRBV6-1 to TRBJ2-7, with D possibly being TRBD2 (5 bases). The CDR3 consists of 14 residues. Germline V gives CDR1 MNHNS, CDR2 SASEGT. V lost 2 bases and J 11 bases, leaving 19 bases between the germline ends.